This T cell receptor beta chain was recovered during a study of shared clonotypes between healthy human individuals. Study background: Three plates were used per donor for CD4 naive, three for CD4 memory, two for CD8 naive and one for CD8 memory. Study-level results: The donor pool, a small one, limited the genetic and exposure-history diversity represented.

All of the donors resided in Nashville, Tennessee, and each was a Caucasian adult. A CD45RA-negative memory subset and a CD45RA+ naive subset were separated from the CD4+ cells. CDR3 length: 15 amino acids. The germline V gene encodes CDR1 MNHNS and CDR2 SASEGT. The trim removed 7 bases at V and 0 bases at J, leaving 4 bases unmatched. Points on this clone: The antigen is not known.

Sequencing used immunoSEQ multiplex PCR; TCRdb keeps in-frame clones, though not all of them. The profile covers millions of clones, with about 92% appearing a single time and under 0.15% taken by the ten largest. The rearrangement links TRBV6-1 to TRBJ2-3; 10 bases match TRBD1. The sample consisted of naive CD4+ T cells sorted from blood. Subset of the sample: CD45RA+ positively selected. The origin of this receptor is a young man in good health. CDR3 protein: CASNDRGRSTDTQYF. CDR3 nucleotides: TGTGCCAGCAACGACAGGGGGCGAAGCACAGATACGCAGTATTTT.